This entry describes one TCR beta chain. Its antigen remains unknown. CDR1 and CDR2 from the germline V gene are SGHAT and FQNNGV. The CDR3 runs to 12 residues. With 0 bases removed from V and 9 bases from J, the gap between germline ends came to 6 bases. This record belongs to a study of graft-versus-host responses after intestinal transplantation. Study at large: Transplantation in recipients was multivisceral, liver-intestinal, or isolated intestinal. Study findings and constraints: Marrow from the recipient contained GvH clones, some of which had appeared first in ileum or blood.

Profiled with immunoSEQ multiplex PCR; TCRdb holds only in-frame clones, not every one. The repertoire holds 20,000 to 25,000 clones, with 89% as singletons. The material sequenced was PBMCs, taken about 69 days after intestinal transplantation. This chain connects TRBV11-2 to TRBJ2-1; D remains ambiguous. This TCR was sampled from a human patient who received an intestinal transplant, so some T cells may come from the graft donor. CDR3 sequence: CASSLDRVEQFF. The CDR3 nucleotides read TGTGCCAGCAGCTTAGATAGGGTTGAGCAGTTCTTC. The full variable domain, rest sourced from reference TRBV11-2 and TRBJ2-1, is EAGVAQSPRYKIIEKRQSVAFWCNPISGHATLYWYQQILGQGPKLLIQFQNNGVVDDSQLPKDRFSAERLKGVDSTLKIQPAKLEDSAVYLCASSLDRVEQFFGPGTRLTVL.